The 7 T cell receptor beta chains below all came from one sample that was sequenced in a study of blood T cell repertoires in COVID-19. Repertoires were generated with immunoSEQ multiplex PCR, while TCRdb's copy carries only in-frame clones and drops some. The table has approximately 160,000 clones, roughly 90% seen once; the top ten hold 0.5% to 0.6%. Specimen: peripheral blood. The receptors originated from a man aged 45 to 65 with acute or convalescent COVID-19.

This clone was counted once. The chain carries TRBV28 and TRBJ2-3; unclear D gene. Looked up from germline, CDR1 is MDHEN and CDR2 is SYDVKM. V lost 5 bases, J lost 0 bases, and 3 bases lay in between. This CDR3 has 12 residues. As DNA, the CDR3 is TGTGCCAGCAGTACTAGCACAGATACGCAGTATTTT. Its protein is CASSTSTDTQYF.

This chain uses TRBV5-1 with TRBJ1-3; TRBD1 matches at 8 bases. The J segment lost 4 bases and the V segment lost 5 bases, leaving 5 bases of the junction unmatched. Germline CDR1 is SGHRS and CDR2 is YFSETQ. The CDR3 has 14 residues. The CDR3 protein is CASSETGDGNTIYF. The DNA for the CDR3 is TGCGCCAGCAGTGAGACAGGGGACGGAAACACCATATATTTT.

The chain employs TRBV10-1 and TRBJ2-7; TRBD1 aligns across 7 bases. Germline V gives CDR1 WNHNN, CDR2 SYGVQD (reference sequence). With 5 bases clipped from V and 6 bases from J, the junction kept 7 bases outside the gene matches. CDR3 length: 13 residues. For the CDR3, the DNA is TGCGCCAGCAGTAGGGACAGTTGGGCCGAGCAGTACTTC. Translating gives CASSRDSWAEQYF.

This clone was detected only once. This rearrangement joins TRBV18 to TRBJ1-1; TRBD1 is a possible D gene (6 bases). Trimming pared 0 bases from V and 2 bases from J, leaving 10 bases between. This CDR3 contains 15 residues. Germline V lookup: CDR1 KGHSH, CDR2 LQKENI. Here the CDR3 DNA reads TGTGCCAGCTCACCACCCCCAGGGGAAAACACTGAAGCTTTCTTT. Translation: CASSPPPGENTEAFF.

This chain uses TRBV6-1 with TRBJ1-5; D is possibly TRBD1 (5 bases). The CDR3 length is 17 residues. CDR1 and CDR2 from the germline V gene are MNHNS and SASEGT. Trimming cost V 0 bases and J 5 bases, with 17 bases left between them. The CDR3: CASSEAPGLRGYQPQHF. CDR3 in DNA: TGTGCCAGCAGTGAAGCTCCGGGACTAAGGGGTTATCAGCCCCAGCATTTT.

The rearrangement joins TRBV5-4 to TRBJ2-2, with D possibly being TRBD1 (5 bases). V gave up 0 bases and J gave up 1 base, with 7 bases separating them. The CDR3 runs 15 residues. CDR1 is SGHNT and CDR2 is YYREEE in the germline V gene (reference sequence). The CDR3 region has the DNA TGTGCCAGCAGCTTGGGTGACAGGAACACCGGGGAGCTGTTTTTT. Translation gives CASSLGDRNTGELFF.

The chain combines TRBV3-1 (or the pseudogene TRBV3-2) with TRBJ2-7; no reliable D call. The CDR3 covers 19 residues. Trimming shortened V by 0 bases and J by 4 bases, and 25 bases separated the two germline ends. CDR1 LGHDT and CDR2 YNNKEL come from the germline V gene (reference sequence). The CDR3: CASSQDPGGDGSNHYEQYV. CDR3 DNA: TGTGCCAGCAGCCAAGATCCTGGTGGAGACGGATCGAACCATTACGAGCAGTACGTC.